The entry that follows covers one T cell receptor beta chain sequence. This sample was included in a study of blood T cell repertoires in COVID-19. Study in general: Acute and convalescent COVID-19 specimens originated in the United States, Italy and Spain. Sample material is recorded as cDNA or gDNA derived from T cells, B-cell-depleted T cells, or PBMCs.

Per the authors' pipeline: Estimates of nucleated cell counts were drawn from the amplification of reference gene primers. Produced via immunoSEQ multiplex PCR; TCRdb's table is partial and in-frame only. From that table come the V and J calls and clone size; the DNA was used to work out D and trimming. The sample has 100,000 or so clones, 88% seen once. This CDR3 has 15 amino acids. J was trimmed by 4 bases and V by 3 bases; bases with no gene match: 6. Germline V CDR1 and CDR2: SGHNT, YYREEE (reference sequence). This chain uses TRBV5-4 with TRBJ2-3; 9 bases line up with TRBD2. The TCR was taken from a woman aged 55-69 years with acute or convalescent COVID-19. The source material was peripheral blood. CDR3 coding DNA: TGTGCCAGCAGCTCAAAGCGGGAGGTTGCAGATACGCAGTATTTT. This codes for CASSSKREVADTQYF. Full variable domain (remainder filled in from reference TRBV5-4 and TRBJ2-3): ETGVTQSPTHLIKTRGQQVTLRCSSQSGHNTVSWYQQALGQGPQFIFQYYREEENGRGNFPPRFSGLQFPNYSSELNVNALELDDSALYLCASSSKREVADTQYFGPGTRLTVL.